A selection of T cell receptor beta chains follows, all from one sample in a study of control samples from healthy donors and cancer patients. The assay was immunoSEQ multiplex PCR, and TCRdb's table has in-frame clones only and misses some. The data show fewer than 120,000 clones, approximately 90% seen once. The material sequenced was PBMCs. These receptor sequences come from a woman aged 55-70 years with lung cancer. Both conserved end residues are part of each CDR3. Fields, in order: CDR3 DNA, CDR3 protein, J gene, clone size, V gene, D gene. A D gene is named only where the DNA matches it firmly. Not every row has a clone size; where given, it reads once, few, many or a size class.

CDR3nt: TGCGCCAGCAGCTTGAGGACAGGGCACCGCTACACCTTC
CDR3aa: CASSLRTGHRYTF
j_gene: TRBJ1-2
abundance: .
v_gene: TRBV5-1
d_gene: TRBD1

CDR3nt: TGCGCCAGCAGTACAGGGCCACGTGGTCAGCCCCAGCATTTT
CDR3aa: CASSTGPRGQPQHF
j_gene: TRBJ1-5
abundance: .
v_gene: TRBV5-1
d_gene: .

CDR3nt: TGTGCCAGCAGCTCTGACAGGGGGTCCTACGAGCAGTACTTC
CDR3aa: CASSSDRGSYEQYF
j_gene: TRBJ2-7
abundance: once
v_gene: TRBV7-8
d_gene: TRBD1

CDR3nt: TGTGCCAGCAGCGGGACAGGGCCCTCCCGGGCTTTCTTT
CDR3aa: CASSGTGPSRAFF
j_gene: TRBJ1-1
abundance: .
v_gene: TRBV9
d_gene: TRBD1

CDR3nt: TGTGCCAGCCGCAGGTCCGGATCAACTAATGAAAAACTGTTTTTT
CDR3aa: CASRRSGSTNEKLFF
j_gene: TRBJ1-4
abundance: .
v_gene: TRBV19
d_gene: .

CDR3nt: TGTGCCAGCAGCTTACGGGGGCTAGGGCAGCCCCAGCATTTT
CDR3aa: CASSLRGLGQPQHF
j_gene: TRBJ1-5
abundance: .
v_gene: TRBV7-8
d_gene: .

CDR3nt: TGTGCCAGCAGCTTAGTCGGCGGGAGCTCCTACAATGAGCAGTTCTTC
CDR3aa: CASSLVGGSSYNEQFF
j_gene: TRBJ2-1
abundance: .
v_gene: TRBV7-9
d_gene: TRBD2

CDR3nt: TGTGCCAGCGGAGTAACAGATACGCAGTATTTT
CDR3aa: CASGVTDTQYF
j_gene: TRBJ2-3
abundance: .
v_gene: TRBV5-4
d_gene: .

CDR3nt: TGTGCCAGCAGCGCGAAGAACTGGACCTACTACGAGCAGTACTTC
CDR3aa: CASSAKNWTYYEQYF
j_gene: TRBJ2-7
abundance: .
v_gene: TRBV7-8
d_gene: .

CDR3nt: TGTGCCAGCAGCCACCGAGGGCAGGAGGGGACGGGTGGCTACACCTTC
CDR3aa: CASSHRGQEGTGGYTF
j_gene: TRBJ1-2
abundance: few
v_gene: TRBV3-1/TRBV3-2
d_gene: .

CDR3nt: TGTGCCAGCAGCTTAACAGGGCGGCATGGCTACACCTTC
CDR3aa: CASSLTGRHGYTF
j_gene: TRBJ1-2
abundance: .
v_gene: TRBV7-9
d_gene: .

CDR3nt: TGCGCCAGCAGCTTTAGCGGGGTCCTTGGAGATACGCAGTATTTT
CDR3aa: CASSFSGVLGDTQYF
j_gene: TRBJ2-3
abundance: few
v_gene: TRBV5-1
d_gene: TRBD2

CDR3nt: TGTGCCTGGAGTGTGACTAGCGGGAGTGGTGGAGATACGCAGTATTTT
CDR3aa: CAWSVTSGSGGDTQYF
j_gene: TRBJ2-3
abundance: .
v_gene: TRBV30
d_gene: TRBD2

CDR3nt: TGTGCCAGCAGCTTAGAGCTCCGCACAGATACGCAGTATTTT
CDR3aa: CASSLELRTDTQYF
j_gene: TRBJ2-3
abundance: once
v_gene: TRBV7-9
d_gene: .

CDR3nt: TGTGCCTGGAGTGTAATGCGGGAATTGACAGATACGCAGTATTTT
CDR3aa: CAWSVMRELTDTQYF
j_gene: TRBJ2-3
abundance: .
v_gene: TRBV30
d_gene: .

CDR3nt: TGTGCCAGCAGCCCTACTCCGGGAGTCAGCTTGTATGGCTACACCTTC
CDR3aa: CASSPTPGVSLYGYTF
j_gene: TRBJ1-2
abundance: once
v_gene: TRBV11-2
d_gene: .

CDR3nt: TGCGCCAGCAGCCCACCGGACAGCCCCTATGGCTACACCTTC
CDR3aa: CASSPPDSPYGYTF
j_gene: TRBJ1-2
abundance: .
v_gene: TRBV4-1
d_gene: .

CDR3nt: TGTGCCAGCAGCTTACGTGGGACGATCTATGGCTACACCTTC
CDR3aa: CASSLRGTIYGYTF
j_gene: TRBJ1-2
abundance: .
v_gene: TRBV7-2
d_gene: .

CDR3nt: TGTGCCAGCAGTTATCTAGCGGGGGGTGTAAACACCGGGGAGCTGTTTTTT
CDR3aa: CASSYLAGGVNTGELFF
j_gene: TRBJ2-2
abundance: .
v_gene: TRBV6-2/TRBV6-3
d_gene: TRBD2

CDR3nt: TGCGCCAGCAGCTTGGCAGGTAGCGGGGGGGCCCAAGAGACCCAGTACTTC
CDR3aa: CASSLAGSGGAQETQYF
j_gene: TRBJ2-5
abundance: .
v_gene: TRBV5-1
d_gene: TRBD2

CDR3nt: TGTGCCAGCAGCCAAGATAGTGAGCAGTTCTTC
CDR3aa: CASSQDSEQFF
j_gene: TRBJ2-1
abundance: .
v_gene: TRBV3-1/TRBV3-2
d_gene: .

CDR3nt: TGTGCCAGCAGTCCGGGGGCCGGGACACAAACGTCCTCTAACTATGGCTACACCTTC
CDR3aa: CASSPGAGTQTSSNYGYTF
j_gene: TRBJ1-2
abundance: few
v_gene: TRBV28
d_gene: .

CDR3nt: TGTGCCAGCAGCTATCGTCCCTACGAGCAGTACTTC
CDR3aa: CASSYRPYEQYF
j_gene: TRBJ2-7
abundance: .
v_gene: TRBV11-3
d_gene: .

CDR3nt: TGTGCTAGCAGCCTAAGTGGGGACGCAGGATACAATGAGCAGTTCTTC
CDR3aa: CASSLSGDAGYNEQFF
j_gene: TRBJ2-1
abundance: .
v_gene: TRBV7-7
d_gene: .

CDR3nt: TGTGCCAGCAGTTTAGGACGGTTGAACACTGAAGCTTTCTTT
CDR3aa: CASSLGRLNTEAFF
j_gene: TRBJ1-1
abundance: .
v_gene: TRBV27
d_gene: .

CDR3nt: TGTGCCAGTAGTTACGGTTCGACAGGGGTGTCAGAAGCTTTCTTT
CDR3aa: CASSYGSTGVSEAFF
j_gene: TRBJ1-1
abundance: .
v_gene: TRBV19
d_gene: TRBD1

CDR3nt: TGTGCCAGCAGCCAAGATCAGGTTAGGGGGGCGGGGGAGACCCAGTACTTC
CDR3aa: CASSQDQVRGAGETQYF
j_gene: TRBJ2-5
abundance: .
v_gene: TRBV3-1/TRBV3-2
d_gene: .

CDR3nt: TGCAGCGCATCGACAGGGGACTACGAGCAGTACTTC
CDR3aa: CSASTGDYEQYF
j_gene: TRBJ2-7
abundance: .
v_gene: TRBV29-1
d_gene: TRBD1

CDR3nt: TGTGCCAGCAGCCAAGATCCCCGGCTAGCGGGAGGGGACGAGCAGTACTTC
CDR3aa: CASSQDPRLAGGDEQYF
j_gene: TRBJ2-7
abundance: .
v_gene: TRBV14
d_gene: TRBD2

CDR3nt: TGTGCCAGCTCACCGAAGGACGGCATGAACACTGAAGCTTTCTTT
CDR3aa: CASSPKDGMNTEAFF
j_gene: TRBJ1-1
abundance: .
v_gene: TRBV18
d_gene: .

CDR3nt: TGTGCCAGTAGGGGGGCCCATAATTCACCCCTCCACTTT
CDR3aa: CASRGAHNSPLHF
j_gene: TRBJ1-6
abundance: .
v_gene: TRBV19
d_gene: .

CDR3nt: TGTGCCAGCAGTTTAGGACAATCGAGCTCTGGAAACACCATATATTTT
CDR3aa: CASSLGQSSSGNTIYF
j_gene: TRBJ1-3
abundance: .
v_gene: TRBV5-8
d_gene: .

CDR3nt: TGTGCCAGCAGCGTAGGGACTGGAAACACCATATATTTT
CDR3aa: CASSVGTGNTIYF
j_gene: TRBJ1-3
abundance: .
v_gene: TRBV9
d_gene: .

CDR3nt: TGTGCCAGTAGTATAGGACACGAAGGTCAGCCCCAGCATTTT
CDR3aa: CASSIGHEGQPQHF
j_gene: TRBJ1-5
abundance: .
v_gene: TRBV19
d_gene: .

CDR3nt: TGTGCCAGCAGTACAGGGGGGAATTGGAACACCATATATTTT
CDR3aa: CASSTGGNWNTIYF
j_gene: TRBJ1-3
abundance: .
v_gene: TRBV6-2/TRBV6-3
d_gene: TRBD1

CDR3nt: TGTGCCAGCTCATCCCTAGGTCGCGGGAACACTGAAGCTTTCTTT
CDR3aa: CASSSLGRGNTEAFF
j_gene: TRBJ1-1
abundance: .
v_gene: TRBV18
d_gene: .

CDR3nt: TGTGCCAGCAGTGGGACCCTCGACACCGGGGAGCTGTTTTTT
CDR3aa: CASSGTLDTGELFF
j_gene: TRBJ2-2
abundance: .
v_gene: TRBV27
d_gene: .

CDR3nt: TGTGCCAGCAGCACGACTAGGACAGGGTTTGAGCAGTTCTTC
CDR3aa: CASSTTRTGFEQFF
j_gene: TRBJ2-1
abundance: .
v_gene: TRBV7-8
d_gene: TRBD1

CDR3nt: TGTGCCAGCAGTTACTACGGAGAGGATGGCCAGCCCCAGCATTTT
CDR3aa: CASSYYGEDGQPQHF
j_gene: TRBJ1-5
abundance: .
v_gene: TRBV6-6
d_gene: .

CDR3nt: TGTGCCAGCAGCTTGGAGGGCGCAAATGAGCAGTTCTTC
CDR3aa: CASSLEGANEQFF
j_gene: TRBJ2-1
abundance: once
v_gene: TRBV7-2
d_gene: .

CDR3nt: TGTGCCAGTAGTATTTCTACGACGGAGAACACTGAAGCTTTCTTT
CDR3aa: CASSISTTENTEAFF
j_gene: TRBJ1-1
abundance: .
v_gene: TRBV19
d_gene: .

CDR3nt: TGTGCCAGCAGCCGGACTCTTGAGCAGTTCTTC
CDR3aa: CASSRTLEQFF
j_gene: TRBJ2-1
abundance: .
v_gene: TRBV11-3
d_gene: .

CDR3nt: TGTGCCTGGAATAAGGGGTCTATCTACACTGAAGCTTTCTTT
CDR3aa: CAWNKGSIYTEAFF
j_gene: TRBJ1-1
abundance: .
v_gene: TRBV30
d_gene: .

CDR3nt: TGTGCCAGCAGCCGAACTTTCGACAGGGGAGGAGCAAAACTGTTTTTT
CDR3aa: CASSRTFDRGGAKLFF
j_gene: TRBJ1-4
abundance: .
v_gene: TRBV3-1/TRBV3-2
d_gene: TRBD1

CDR3nt: TGTGCCAGCAGCTCACTGGAGTACTCTGGAAACACCATATATTTT
CDR3aa: CASSSLEYSGNTIYF
j_gene: TRBJ1-3
abundance: .
v_gene: TRBV7-6
d_gene: .

CDR3nt: TGTGCCAGCAGTTTAGACGGGATCTATGGCTACACCTTC
CDR3aa: CASSLDGIYGYTF
j_gene: TRBJ1-2
abundance: .
v_gene: TRBV28
d_gene: .

CDR3nt: TGTGCCAGCAGCTCCCAGAGGACCTACGAGCAGTACTTC
CDR3aa: CASSSQRTYEQYF
j_gene: TRBJ2-7
abundance: once
v_gene: TRBV7-9
d_gene: .

CDR3nt: TGTGCCACTGAGTTTGCTCAGGGCACAGATACGCAGTATTTT
CDR3aa: CATEFAQGTDTQYF
j_gene: TRBJ2-3
abundance: .
v_gene: TRBV6-5
d_gene: .

CDR3nt: TGTGCCAGCAGCCCCCGGACTCCCTCTGGAAACACCATATATTTT
CDR3aa: CASSPRTPSGNTIYF
j_gene: TRBJ1-3
abundance: .
v_gene: TRBV3-1/TRBV3-2
d_gene: .

CDR3nt: TGTGCCAGCAGCCCGATTGGGGCAGGGTCGGTCACTGAAGCTTTCTTT
CDR3aa: CASSPIGAGSVTEAFF
j_gene: TRBJ1-1
abundance: .
v_gene: TRBV5-6
d_gene: .

CDR3nt: TGTGCCAGCAGCACTCATAGCAATCAGCCCCAGCATTTT
CDR3aa: CASSTHSNQPQHF
j_gene: TRBJ1-5
abundance: .
v_gene: TRBV9
d_gene: .

CDR3nt: TGTGCCAGCAGCTTAATGGGAAACACCATATATTTT
CDR3aa: CASSLMGNTIYF
j_gene: TRBJ1-3
abundance: once
v_gene: TRBV5-6
d_gene: .

CDR3nt: TGTGCCAGCAGTGCCACCAGGCGGAGCTCCTACAATGAGCAGTTCTTC
CDR3aa: CASSATRRSSYNEQFF
j_gene: TRBJ2-1
abundance: .
v_gene: TRBV6-1
d_gene: .

CDR3nt: TGTGCCAGTAGTATGCCGGACAGCTATGGCTACACCTTC
CDR3aa: CASSMPDSYGYTF
j_gene: TRBJ1-2
abundance: .
v_gene: TRBV19
d_gene: .

CDR3nt: TGTGCCAGCAGTAACACCGACCTCCTGAACACTGAAGCTTTCTTT
CDR3aa: CASSNTDLLNTEAFF
j_gene: TRBJ1-1
abundance: .
v_gene: TRBV9
d_gene: .

CDR3nt: TGTGCCAGCAGCGTAAGGGGGGCAAAGTTAGATACGCAGTATTTT
CDR3aa: CASSVRGAKLDTQYF
j_gene: TRBJ2-3
abundance: .
v_gene: TRBV9
d_gene: .

CDR3nt: TGTGCCAGCAGGTGGCCCTTTTCCTCTGGAAACACCATATATTTT
CDR3aa: CASRWPFSSGNTIYF
j_gene: TRBJ1-3
abundance: .
v_gene: TRBV6-5
d_gene: .